The following is a TCR beta chain sequence with its context. Antigen specificity is unknown. The data were taken from a study of OX40 agonist ivuxolimab in advanced cancers. Regarding the study as a whole: Dose levels from 0.1 to 3.0 mg/kg saw CD4+ and CD8+ blood T cells expand clonally by week 6. Clonal expansion in partial responders at 0.1-3.0 mg/kg ranked among the lowest. Expanded clones belonging to CD8+ T cells outnumbered, on average, those of CD4+.

This table comes from immunoSEQ multiplex PCR, and its TCRdb copy is limited to in-frame clones, with some not included. The sample contains tens of thousands of clones, over 75% of which appear only once. Germline V CDR1 and CDR2: MNHEY, SVGAGI. This CDR3 is 14 amino acids long. V was pared by 7 bases and J by 1 base, with 5 bases of the junction left unmatched. This TCR derives from an adult with an advanced solid tumor such as melanoma, head and neck, liver or kidney cancer. V gene TRBV6-5 combines with J gene TRBJ1-1, with 8 bases fitting TRBD1. The sample in question was CD4+ or CD8+ T cells sorted from blood, obtained in a trial of the OX40 agonist ivuxolimab. CDR3 sequence reads: CASTTTGANTEAFF. As DNA, the CDR3 is TGTGCCAGCACCACGACAGGGGCGAACACTGAAGCTTTCTTT.